This entry is about one T cell receptor (beta chain). The antigen remains undetermined. This sample is part of a study of post-analysis software for immune sequencing data. Study-wide points: Higher frequency in patients than in controls was seen for roughly five TRBV segments, with TRBV5-6, TRBV5-1 and TRBV20-1 among them.

Every TCR beta cDNA library bore unique molecular identifiers. TCRdb analysed the PCR reads with MiXCR anew, one entry per CDR3 protein. The sample has roughly 700,000 distinct CDR3 sequences; 25% to 30% are singletons. V gave up 4 bases and J gave up 2 bases, with 15 bases separating them. Germline V CDR1 and CDR2: LGHNA, YNFKEQ. The CDR3 totals 16 residues. The specimen sequenced was blood. The chain couples TRBV4-2 to TRBJ2-4; D unclear. The sequence derives from a girl aged 5 to 17 with multiple sclerosis. In DNA, the CDR3 is TGTGCCAGCAGCCCGAGTGACTTCGCGTCCAAAAACATTCAGTACTTC. The encoded protein is CASSPSDFASKNIQYF.